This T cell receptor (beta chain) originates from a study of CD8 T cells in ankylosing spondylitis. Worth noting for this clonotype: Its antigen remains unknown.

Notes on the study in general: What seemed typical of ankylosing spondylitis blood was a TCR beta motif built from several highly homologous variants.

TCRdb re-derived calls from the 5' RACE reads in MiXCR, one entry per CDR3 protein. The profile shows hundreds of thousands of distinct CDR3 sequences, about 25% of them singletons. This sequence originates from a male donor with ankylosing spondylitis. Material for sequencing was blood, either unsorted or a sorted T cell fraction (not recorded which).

In DNA, the CDR3 is TGTGCCAGCAGTTTATCCAGCAAGGGGGACAATGAGCAGTTCTTC. The encoded protein is CASSLSSKGDNEQFF. The chain recombines TRBV12-3 or TRBV12-4 with TRBJ2-1, with a possible D match to TRBD1 (6 bases). The ends were cut back, 2 bases at V and 5 bases at J, with 13 bases in the middle. The length of the CDR3 is 15 residues.